This T cell receptor (beta chain) was captured by sequencing in a study of blood T cells in healthy people across ages. Findings and caveats of the study: Diversity of TCR beta per million T cells declined in a roughly linear way with age.

Comments on this clonotype: Antigen unknown. One end of the junction fails to match germline, which may point to a read error.

PCR was performed a second time for about 6 to 12 cycles using a sample-barcoded 5' primer and a J-beta primer mix. From the 5' RACE reads, TCRdb called clonotypes with MiXCR, one entry per CDR3 protein. This table holds hundreds of thousands of distinct CDR3 sequences, approximately 25% found once. The CDR3 has 15 amino acids. Germline CDR1 SEHNR, CDR2 FQNEAQ (reference sequence). The sample was also linked to a second study, of T cells of mothers and their children.

Source material: blood. This TCR was sampled from a boy younger than 18 in good health. The chain carries TRBV7-9 and TRBJ2-7, with D possibly matching TRBD2 (6 bases). The DNA of the CDR3 is TGTGCCAGCAGCTTAGCGGGAGGCCTTCAGGACGAGCAATACTTC. The encoded protein is CASSLAGGLQDEQYF.